This T cell receptor beta chain was captured in a study of blood T cell repertoires in COVID-19. Overall study: From the United States, Italy and Spain came samples of acute and convalescent COVID-19. PBMCs, B-cell-depleted T cells, or T cells provided the cDNA or gDNA that made up the material.

Trimming took 10 bases from V and 2 from J, leaving 14 bases between them. The CDR3 extends over 13 amino acids. The germline gives CDR1 SNHLY, CDR2 FYNNEI. The authors' processing: Reference gene primers were amplified, and this amplification served to estimate nucleated cell counts. TCRdb's table, derived via immunoSEQ multiplex PCR, lists solely in-frame clones and lacks some. V, J and clone size are those of that table, while D and trimming were read from the DNA. In the table there are over 60,000 clones, around 80% of which are singletons. V and J are TRBV2 and TRBJ1-2; D may be TRBD1 (6 bases). The sequence derives from a human donor in a cohort sampled during active COVID-19. The specimen was peripheral blood. The CDR3 DNA reads TGTGCCATACAGGGCTCTGGGAACTATGGCTACACCTTC. Amino acid sequence: CAIQGSGNYGYTF.